This TCR beta chain originates from a study of cytomegalovirus exposure and HLA in healthy donors (TCRdb year 2017). Regarding the study in general: In an earlier analysis of roughly 500 of the donors, around 290 Gb of sequence data and about 110 million unique TCR beta sequences from roughly 180 million T cells were reported. A later analysis re-examined previously published TCR beta repertoires from just over 650 donors and added high-resolution HLA genotyping to investigate patterns of TCR occurrence. To decide whether each TCR beta V gene segment behaved as functional or pseudogenic, an earlier analysis of some 600 of the donors relied on high-throughput TCR beta sequencing. On average, around 240,000 unique TCR beta nucleotide sequences were sequenced per donor among fewer than 500 genotyped donors of the cohort, with roughly 18% of those sequences being non-productive. The T cell repertoires of several hundred subjects were profiled by immunosequencing and related to cytomegalovirus serostatus. A later genetic analysis used genome-wide SNP genotypes for about 55% of the 666 donors, treating that subset as a discovery cohort. HLA typing covered class I and class II loci at four-digit resolution. Among the approximately 420 genotyped donors, approximately 82% belonged to the genetic ancestry cluster associated with self-reported Caucasian donors. An early release covering approximately 600 HLA-typed donors comprised approximately 300 gigabases of sequencing data and tens of millions of unique TCR sequences. Typing coverage differed by locus: A, B, C, DRB1 and DQB1 were typed in roughly 620-630 donors, DQA1 in approximately 520, DPA1 in approximately 600, and DPB1 in roughly 450. To predict cytomegalovirus infection status, the study brought together high-throughput TCR immunosequencing, statistical association of individual TCRs with disease status, and machine learning. The study aimed to test whether cataloging public T cell receptors could reveal signatures of past pathogen exposure. Four or five DR-DQ haplotypes were handled as single units for association and clustering because linkage in the cohort was strong. A separate validation cohort of some 130 different subjects was used in addition to the approximately 700-subject first cohort. Every repertoire in the discovery cohort had been generated on one and the same sequencing platform. Alongside the repertoire data, information on donor age, sex, ethnicity and CMV serostatus was compiled. In the later analysis, no new phenotypic data were used to find candidate immune exposures; instead, reliance was placed on TCR beta sequences and their occurrence across donors. Findings and caveats that apply to the study as a whole: The presence/absence analyses assumed that sequencing depth was roughly uniform across donors, and that assumption may not be true. In a later analysis, TCR association rates were found to vary across HLA loci, with the most associated TCRs seen for DRB1 alleles and the fewest for HLA-C alleles. In a later analysis, several top co-occurrence clusters were reported to appear linked to parvovirus B19, influenza, CMV and Epstein-Barr virus. A few of the identified cytomegalovirus-associated TCR beta chains were confirmed in vitro to be specific for cytomegalovirus antigens. Assigning TCR associations to individual alleles was difficult when HLA alleles, especially DR and DQ, strongly co-occurred. Because HLA typing was unavailable for some donors at each locus, only the typed subset was used in association tests. Because counts were too low, roughly 17 rarely observed V segments, including chromosome 9 orphons, were left out of the earlier analysis of roughly 600 of the donors. The 87-base-pair reads could not distinguish some IMGT-functional V segments, including TRBV6-2 and TRBV6-3, so those segments were excluded. In a later analysis, 15,000 to 20,000 TCR beta sequences were associated with specific HLA alleles at a false discovery rate of 0.05. The classifier was reported to diagnose cytomegalovirus status with high specificity and sensitivity in both the original and validation cohorts. A later analysis found that HLA-associated TCR beta chains were more clonally expanded and had lower generation probabilities than equally common non-associated chains. Correlated functional status among segregating V segments might be attributable to linkage disequilibrium, but an unknown experimental factor could not be ruled out. The study gave a list of 150 to 200 TCR beta chains associated with cytomegalovirus. In a later genetic analysis, fewer N-insertions in productive TCRs were reported among donors in an Asian-associated ancestry cluster than the approximately 670-donor mean. Only TCR beta chains were sequenced in this cohort, and the absence of alpha or paired-chain data limited detectable features. The only immune exposure information available for the cohort was CMV serostatus. According to a later analysis, most CMV-associated TCR beta chains appeared to be HLA-restricted, and the HLA associations seemed to be driven largely by CMV exposure. Most TCR sequences were observed very rarely across donors, whereas some public TCRs were present in many individuals. The sequencing pipeline was judged likely to have produced a cluster of highly shared sequence variants as a technical artifact. An earlier analysis of some 560 of the donors showed that most TCR beta V segments appeared in productive rearrangements either about 87% or about 30% of the time, which broadly matched IMGT annotations. The authors suggested that the approach could potentially be generalized to other disease states and immunological phenotypes. An association between a missense DCLRE1C variant and V-gene and J-gene trimming of TCR beta chains was found in a later genetic analysis and replicated in an independent cohort. A further reported finding was that TCR beta sequences accurately predicted the HLA-A and HLA-B alleles for most subjects in the first cohort.

V is cut back by 3 bases and J by 4 bases, with 8 bases in the junction unmatched. CDR1 GTSNPN and CDR2 SVGIG were looked up in the germline V gene (reference sequence). The CDR3, cysteine through phenylalanine, is 15 amino acids long. The only DNA kept is the CDR3, 45 bases in frame from the first base. In total, roughly 710 healthy bone marrow donors made up the cohort. At the time of sampling, every cohort member was nominally healthy, though immune exposures that went unrecorded were likely present. The donor was CMV seronegative and was included in the group of 352 seronegative cohort members. Each donor provided a peripheral blood sample, and peripheral blood mononuclear cells were used for TCR beta sequencing. The Qiagen DNeasy Blood Extraction Kit was used to extract genomic DNA from the blood cell samples. This clone was counted a few times. This receptor's antigen is unknown. No much larger clone is present one base from it, and per-base qualities are unavailable.

Libraries were constructed by the immunoSEQ multiplex PCR assay. A mixture of 60 forward primers for TCR Vbeta segments and 13 reverse primers for TCR Jbeta segments was used in the multiplex PCR. The CDR3 region of rearranged TCR beta genes was amplified from genomic DNA by a multiplex PCR assay. The amplified TCR beta libraries were sequenced on the Illumina HiSeq System as 87-base-pair reads. The authors' analysis ran thus. Across the roughly 640 repertoires, a later analysis counted roughly 84 million unique TCR beta chains, about 10 million of which were shared by at least two donors. To remove PCR and sequencing errors, raw reads were error-corrected and collapsed into unique sequences using a nearest-neighbor algorithm that merged closely related sequences. To assign V, D and J gene segments, CDR3 sequences were aligned to IMGT reference sequences. For a sequence to be retained, at least a six-nucleotide match to both a V gene segment and a J gene segment was required. A rearrangement was called productive if the CDR3 had no stop codons and remained in frame with V and J, and every other rearrangement was called non-productive. CDR3 was defined according to IMGT convention as the region running from the second conserved V-encoded cysteine to the conserved J-encoded phenylalanine. The earlier analysis of 550 to 650 of the donors excluded any sequence lacking an unambiguous match to a single V gene segment. An earlier analysis of approximately 590 of the donors called V segments functional above 56.7% productive rearrangements and segregating when the between-donor standard deviation exceeded 5%. A statistical classification framework was developed to diagnose cytomegalovirus status using the catalog of TCR beta chain sequences. V and J gene assignment, in a later analysis, came from comparing TCR nucleotide sequences with IMGT/GENE-DB human TR gene sequences. A later analysis assigned CDR3 sequences and most-parsimonious VDJ recombination scenarios with the TCRdist pipeline. In a later analysis, each TCR beta chain was defined by its CDR3 amino acid sequence together with its V-gene family, and reads lacking a unique V-gene family were excluded. In a later analysis, around 600 highly shared, low-generation-probability nucleotide sequences were removed to address suspected cross-contamination and a sequencing artifact. In a later analysis, a clonal expansion index for each public chain was calculated from normalized within-repertoire ranks of inferred template counts. Generation probabilities in a later analysis came from a VDJ recombination model fitted to out-of-frame rearrangements, and those results were checked against IGoR. In a later analysis, hypergeometric tests were used to score TCR-TCR, TCR-HLA and TCR-CMV co-occurrence, with a repertoire-size bias correction applied to TCR pairs. False discovery rates were estimated in a later analysis by permuting HLA or CMV assignments 20 times. A later analysis grouped co-occurring TCRs with DBSCAN, adding TCRdist sequence similarity when clustering within HLA-allele-positive subsets. For co-occurrence clustering, repertoires with fewer than 30,000 or more than 120,000 public chains were excluded, along with roughly 5 repertoires with anomalous nucleotide sharing. The source is immuneACCESS, and TCRdb retained only in-frame sequences with V and J called. Part of the clones is not carried over; for the studies checked, unresolved V genes explain less than half of this, and the remainder is unexplained. The V and J calls and the clone size are those of that table, but D and trimming were determined from the DNA. The sample table lists fewer than 75,000 clones, 75% of them with a count of one. Around an eighth of the sample is in the top ten clones.

The sequence was obtained from an older man in good health and CMV-seronegative. The chain joins TRBV30 to TRBJ1-1; 10 middle bases align to TRBD1. Sample: PBMCs. The bases read TGTGCCTGGAGCCTTTCAAGGACAGGGGGCACTGAAGCTTTCTTT. This sequence encodes CAWSLSRTGGTEAFF.